One and the same sample provided the 9 T cell receptor beta chains below, sequenced in a study of control samples from healthy donors and cancer patients. Only in-frame clones appear in the TCRdb table, and some are missing; sequencing was by immunoSEQ multiplex PCR. The repertoire holds 120,000 to 150,000 clones, with around 90% as singletons. Sequenced input: blood. Receptors originate from a man aged 25 to 40 in good health.

V and J are TRBV19 and TRBJ2-1; TRBD1 aligns across 10 bases. There are 17 residues in the CDR3. V shed 6 bases and J 3 bases; nucleotides not matched to a gene: 11. The germline gives CDR1 LNHDA, CDR2 SQIVND (reference sequence). The CDR3 coding sequence is TGTGCCAGTAGCACATTCACCGGGACAGGGGTCTACAATGAGCAGTTCTTC. This gives the protein CASSTFTGTGVYNEQFF.

This chain connects TRBV27 to TRBJ2-2; 8 nucleotides match TRBD2. With 4 bases clipped from V and 4 bases from J, the junction kept 11 bases outside the gene matches. CDR3 length: 17 residues. CDR1 is MNHEY and CDR2 is SMNVEV in the germline V gene (reference sequence). The CDR3 DNA reads as TGTGCCAGCAGTTCTGACGGGGGGGCCTATAGCACCGGGGAGCTGTTTTTT. Translated, it gives CASSSDGGAYSTGELFF.

The chain couples TRBV2 to TRBJ1-4, with 7 bases fitting TRBD1. The V gene end was trimmed by 4 bases and the J gene end by 0 bases; junction bases not matched to a gene: 2. CDR3 length: 15 residues. Germline CDR1 is SNHLY and CDR2 is FYNNEI. This chain's CDR3 is CASSGGTATNEKLFF. In DNA, the CDR3 is TGTGCCAGCAGTGGTGGGACAGCAACTAATGAAAAACTGTTTTTT.

This clone showed up just once. The chain has TRBV21-1 and TRBJ2-2. TRBV21-1 is marked as a pseudogene. The CDR3 contains 14 residues. In DNA, the CDR3 is TGTGCCAGCAAGCCCGGGACGAGTACCGGGGAGCTGTTTTTT. Translating it yields CASKPGTSTGELFF.

V usage is TRBV11-2 and J usage is TRBJ2-3, with 9 bases fitting TRBD2. The V and J ends lost 3 bases and 3 bases, in that order; junction bases with no gene match: 1. CDR3 size: 14 residues. Per the germline V gene, CDR1 is SGHAT and CDR2 is FQNNGV. CDR3 in DNA: TGTGCCAGCAGCTTGCTAGCGGGGACAGATACGCAGTATTTT. Its translation: CASSLLAGTDTQYF.

The chain uses TRBV4-1 and TRBJ2-1, with TRBD2 matching 11 bases. The CDR3 is 18 residues long. The germline CDR1 and CDR2 sequences are MGHRA and YSYEKL. V gave up 1 base and J gave up 3 bases; unmatched junction bases: 8. This CDR3 reads CASSQADFLAGGYNEQFF. In DNA, the CDR3 is TGCGCCAGCAGCCAAGCTGATTTCCTAGCGGGGGGCTACAATGAGCAGTTCTTC.

V usage is TRBV7-4 and J usage is TRBJ2-3; the match to TRBD2 covers 15 bases. V lost 5 bases and J lost 0; bases outside the gene matches: 9. The CDR3 length is 19 residues. In germline, CDR1 is SGHVT, CDR2 SQSDAQ. In DNA, the CDR3 is TGTGCCAGCAGCCCCCCCGGGACTAGCGGGGGGATGAGCACAGATACGCAGTATTTT. It codes for CASSPPGTSGGMSTDTQYF.

This clone has a handful of counts. The chain is built from TRBV27 and TRBJ1-1; 7 bases match TRBD1. Unmatched junction bases numbered 15, after V lost 9 bases and J lost 5 bases. Germline-derived CDR1 and CDR2 are MNHEY and SMNVEV (reference sequence). CDR3 length: 15 amino acids. As DNA, the CDR3 is TGTGCCAGTCAACTGGAGGGGGCGGGAGAGACTGAAGCTTTCTTT. Encoded protein: CASQLEGAGETEAFF.

The chain employs TRBV7-2 and TRBJ1-3; D gene unclear. CDR3 length: 15 residues. Between the trimmed V and J ends, which lost 2 bases and 0 bases, there was a span of 8 bases. Germline V lookup: CDR1 SGHTA, CDR2 FQGNSA. CDR3 sequence reads: CASSLRLFSGNTIYF. The CDR3 nucleotides read TGTGCCAGCAGCTTAAGGCTGTTCTCTGGAAACACCATATATTTT.